The entry below gives a single TCR beta chain sequence along with its context. This sample was taken from a study of blood T cell repertoires in COVID-19. For the study at large: Some COVID-19 samples were acute and others convalescent; all came from the United States, Italy and Spain. The cDNA or gDNA used as material had been derived from T cells, B-cell-depleted T cells, or PBMCs.

Germline CDR1 reads LGHNA; CDR2 reads YNFKEQ. The CDR3 covers 15 residues. The V end lost 1 base, the J end lost 4 bases, and 12 bases lay between the germline ends. Per the study methods: Amplified reference gene primers provided the basis for estimating nucleated cell counts. Using immunoSEQ multiplex PCR, the repertoire was profiled, and TCRdb retains in-frame clones only, with some absent. For V, J and clone size, that table is used; D and trimming come from the DNA. The sample has 270,000 or so clones, around 90% seen once. Sequenced input: peripheral blood. The chain employs TRBV4-2 and TRBJ2-3, with D possibly matching TRBD1 (6 bases). The receptor comes from a woman in her thirties or forties who had recovered from COVID-19. This CDR3 is CASSQAGDNADTQYF. In DNA, the CDR3 is TGTGCCAGCAGCCAAGCAGGGGACAACGCAGATACGCAGTATTTT.